This entry is about one T cell receptor beta chain. Antigen specificity is unknown. CDR3 length: 14 amino acids. Per the germline V gene, CDR1 is SNHLY and CDR2 is FYNNEI. V was trimmed by 4 bases and J by 2 bases, leaving 11 bases between them. The data stem from a study of T cell responses to AZD1222 COVID-19 vaccine. General study points: The span of vaccine-associated CD4 TCRs extended across spike, with dominance at 160-218 and 743-854.

Sequencing used immunoSEQ multiplex PCR; TCRdb keeps in-frame clones, though not all of them. Altogether 150,000 to 170,000 clones are present, approximately 87% being singletons, with the ten largest covering 5.5%. The chain uses TRBV2 and TRBJ1-1, with D possibly being TRBD1 (6 bases). The clonotype was recovered from an adult in good health. The specimen comprised peripheral blood, sampled on day 0 of MenACWY control vaccination. CDR3 amino acids: CASSVRQANTEAFF. For the CDR3, the DNA is TGTGCCAGCAGTGTGAGACAGGCCAACACTGAAGCTTTCTTT.